This entry lists 22 T cell receptor beta chains sequenced from one sample in a study of vaccination effects on CD4 cells after COVID-19. Their antigens are not known. Data came from immunoSEQ multiplex PCR; TCRdb stores just in-frame clones and leaves some out. Of around 20,000 clones in the sample, 70% to 80% were seen once. Sequencing in the ViraFEST assay came after antigen-specific CD4+ T cells had been expanded with viral peptide pools, which were used to stimulate PBMC. Upon completion of roughly ten days in culture, CD4+ T cells were isolated. PCR showed that the person got SARS-CoV-2 infection at some point between March and December 2020. Sequencing was performed on CD4+ T cells from PBMCs cultured with a peptide pool, taken before COVID-19 vaccination. Source of these receptors: a human donor who had a prior SARS-CoV-2 infection.

CDR3 loop: CASSLGSAGQPQHF. CDR3 DNA sequence: TGTGCCAGCAGCTTAGGTTCAGCGGGGCAGCCCCAGCATTTT. The J gene is TRBJ1-5, the V gene TRBV7-9; no clear D gene. V was shortened by 1 base and J by 7 bases, with 11 bases between the two germline ends. In germline, CDR1 is SEHNR, CDR2 FQNEAQ (reference sequence). This CDR3 has 14 amino acids.

The chain employs TRBV25-1 and TRBJ1-1; D call uncertain. The CDR3 length is 11 residues. With 6 bases removed from V and 3 bases from J, the gap between germline ends came to 5 bases. The germline gives CDR1 MGHDK, CDR2 SYGVNS. Written as DNA, the CDR3 is TGTGCCAGCAGGGTTGACACTGAAGCTTTCTTT. This codes for CASRVDTEAFF.

The CDR3 DNA is TGTGCCTCTTGGACACTTGAAGCTTTCTTT. This gives the protein CASWTLEAFF. The chain carries TRBV2 and TRBJ1-1; D possibly corresponds to TRBD1 (5 bases). The CDR3 consists of 10 residues. Germline CDR1 is SNHLY and CDR2 is FYNNEI. Trimming cost V 11 bases and J 7 bases, with 11 bases left between them.

This clone was detected only once. This chain links TRBV30 with TRBJ2-5, with 7 bases lining up with TRBD2. The CDR3 is 14 residues long. Per the germline V gene, CDR1 is GTSNPN and CDR2 is SVGIG (reference sequence). V trimming: 8 bases; J trimming: 4 bases; junction bases outside the gene matches: 13. CDR3 sequence reads: CAGGVGGPGETQYF. For the CDR3, the DNA is TGTGCCGGGGGGGTGGGAGGGCCGGGAGAGACCCAGTACTTC. The whole variable domain, filled in from reference TRBV30 and TRBJ2-5, reads SQTIHQWPATLVQPVGSPLSLECTVEGTSNPNLYWYRQAAGRGLQLLFYSVGIGQISSEVPQNLSASRPQDRQFILSSKKLLLSDSGFYLCAGGVGGPGETQYFGPGTRLLVL.

The genes are TRBV4-1 and TRBJ1-6, with 10 bases aligning to TRBD1. The V gene end was trimmed by 10 bases and the J gene end by 0 bases; junction bases not matched to a gene: 15. The germline CDR1 and CDR2 sequences are MGHRA and YSYEKL. The CDR3 totals 19 residues. The CDR3 protein is CANPPGQGTKSSYNSPLHF. CDR3 DNA sequence: TGCGCCAACCCACCGGGACAGGGGACGAAGAGCTCCTATAATTCACCCCTCCACTTT.

The genes are TRBV15 and TRBJ2-7, with TRBD1 matching over 7 bases. V was pared by 2 bases and J by 0 bases, with 7 bases of the junction left unmatched. The CDR3 sequence is 16 residues long. Germline CDR1 and CDR2: LNHNV and YYDKDF (reference sequence). The CDR3 coding sequence is TGTGCCACCAGCAGACAAACAGGGGCAAGCTCCTACGAGCAGTACTTC. Amino acids: CATSRQTGASSYEQYF.

This chain connects TRBV18 to TRBJ2-2; maybe TRBD2 (5 bases). The CDR3 totals 13 residues. V was shortened by 5 bases and J by 6 bases, with 10 bases between the two germline ends. Germline CDR1 is KGHSH and CDR2 is LQKENI. In nucleotides, the CDR3 is TGTGCCAGCTCAGAGGGCATAGCCGGGGAGCTGTTTTTT. This sequence encodes CASSEGIAGELFF.

The gene calls are TRBV5-1 and TRBJ2-5; D is perhaps TRBD1 or TRBD2 (5 bases each). Per germline, CDR1 SGHRS and CDR2 YFSETQ. Trimming left V 4 bases short and J 2 bases short, with 12 bases between. This CDR3 is built from 14 residues. CDR3 loop: CASSGLGTQETQYF. The DNA of the CDR3 is TGCGCCAGCAGCGGGCTGGGGACGCAAGAGACCCAGTACTTC.

J is TRBJ2-5 and V is TRBV14; TRBD1 is a possible D gene (6 bases). The CDR3 consists of 12 residues. The ends were cut back, 3 bases at V and 8 bases at J, with 10 bases in the middle. Germline values: CDR1 SGHDN, CDR2 FVKESK. The CDR3 region has the DNA TGTGCCAGCAGCCAGAACAGGGAAACCCAGTACTTC. Its translation: CASSQNRETQYF.

This clone has just a few counts. This chain joins TRBV6-2 or TRBV6-3 and TRBJ2-1; maybe TRBD2 (5 bases). The CDR3 consists of 15 residues. Trimming stripped 5 bases from V and 0 bases from J, with 11 bases between. Germline loops: CDR1 MNHEY, CDR2 SVGEGT. DNA of the CDR3: TGTGCCAGCAGTCTACTAGGTGTCTCCTACAATGAGCAGTTCTTC. This sequence encodes CASSLLGVSYNEQFF.

This chain links TRBV11-3 with TRBJ2-5, with D maybe TRBD1 (5 bases). Germline loops: CDR1 SGHNT, CDR2 YENEEA. The V gene lost 0 bases and the J gene lost 4 bases, with 6 bases spanning the gap. The CDR3 sequence is 13 residues long. CDR3: CASSLEGPETQYF. Written as DNA, the CDR3 is TGTGCCAGCAGCTTAGAGGGGCCAGAGACCCAGTACTTC.

V gene TRBV18 combines with J gene TRBJ2-5, with D uncertain. Germline values: CDR1 KGHSH, CDR2 LQKENI. This CDR3 comprises 15 residues. Deletions cut 2 bases from V and 4 bases from J, with 14 bases between. Here the CDR3 DNA reads TGTGCCAGCTCACCAATGGGGAAATGGGGAGAGACCCAGTACTTC. Protein: CASSPMGKWGETQYF.

J is TRBJ1-4 and V is TRBV15; D is uncertain. V dropped 0 bases and J dropped 5 bases, with 10 bases sitting between them. The V gene's germline CDR1 is LNHNV and CDR2 YYDKDF (reference sequence). CDR3 length: 15 amino acids. The CDR3 sequence is CATSRDVGHNEKLFF. In DNA, the CDR3 is TGTGCCACCAGCAGAGATGTTGGCCACAATGAAAAACTGTTTTTT.

CDR3 sequence reads: CASSLQGWLLDTEAFF. The CDR3 DNA is TGCGCCAGCAGCTTGCAGGGGTGGCTTTTGGACACTGAAGCTTTCTTT. The V and J genes are TRBV5-1 and TRBJ1-1; TRBD1 is a possible D gene (6 bases). Trimming pared 1 base from V and 3 bases from J, leaving 16 bases between. CDR1 and CDR2 (germline): SGHRS, YFSETQ. This CDR3 has 16 amino acids. Complete variable domain (other parts from reference TRBV5-1 and TRBJ1-1): KAGVTQTPRYLIKTRGQQVTLSCSPISGHRSVSWYQQTPGQGLQFLFEYFSETQRNKGNFPGRFSGRQFSNSRSEMNVSTLELGDSALYLCASSLQGWLLDTEAFFGQGTRLTVV.

J is TRBJ1-1 and V is TRBV11-2, with TRBD1 matching 7 bases. The V and J ends lost 5 bases and 0 bases, in that order; junction bases with no gene match: 3. The CDR3 spans 14 residues. From germline, CDR1 is SGHAT and CDR2 FQNNGV. The CDR3 bases are TGTGCCAGCAGCAAACAGGGGCTGAACACTGAAGCTTTCTTT. Its protein product is CASSKQGLNTEAFF.

The rearrangement uses TRBV13 and TRBJ1-2; 7 bases align to TRBD1. V lost 0 bases, J lost 0 bases, and 10 bases stayed unmatched. The CDR3 contains 18 residues. Germline V gene sequence: CDR1 PRHDT, CDR2 FYEKMQ (reference sequence). The CDR3 nucleotides are TGTGCCAGCAGCTTAGGTGGGGCCAGGGGGACCTCTAACTATGGCTACACCTTC. As protein: CASSLGGARGTSNYGYTF.

This rearrangement joins TRBV5-6 to TRBJ1-5; D unclear. CDR3 length: 15 amino acids. V lost 0 bases, J lost 0 bases, and 7 bases lay in between. Per the germline V gene, CDR1 is SGHDT and CDR2 is YYEEEE. The CDR3 sequence: CASSLGAYSNQPQHF. The CDR3 region has the DNA TGTGCCAGCAGCTTGGGAGCTTATAGCAATCAGCCCCAGCATTTT.

The chain links TRBV3-1 (or the pseudogene TRBV3-2) to TRBJ1-2; 9 nucleotides align to TRBD1. This CDR3 has 15 residues. Germline values: CDR1 LGHDT, CDR2 YNNKEL (reference sequence). V lost 4 bases to trimming and J lost 6 bases; unmatched junction nucleotides: 9. The CDR3 nucleotides are TGTGCCAGCAGCCGCAGGGACAGGGTGGGGGATGGCTACACCTTC. Amino acids: CASSRRDRVGDGYTF.

The genes are TRBV5-4 and TRBJ1-2; 7 nucleotides align to TRBD1. The CDR3 loop spans 13 amino acids. The germline CDR1 and CDR2 sequences are SGHNT and YYREEE (reference sequence). The V and J ends lost 5 bases and 6 bases, in that order; junction bases with no gene match: 7. CDR3 DNA sequence: TGTGCCAGCAGGGAACAGGGGTTAGATGGCTACACCTTC. Amino acids: CASREQGLDGYTF.

This clone was counted between two and nine times. The V and J genes are TRBV7-8 and TRBJ2-5; D unclear. The CDR3 has 13 residues. The germline V gene encodes CDR1 SGHVS and CDR2 FQNEAQ. The V end was cut by 1 base, the J end by 6 bases, with 9 bases between. The CDR3 region is CASSLEPLQTQYF. CDR3 coding DNA: TGTGCCAGCAGCTTAGAACCCCTCCAGACCCAGTACTTC.

This clone was counted between two and nine times. The V call is TRBV7-3, the J call TRBJ2-7; D not resolved. Trimming took off 5 bases at V and 5 bases at J, with 10 bases between the two ends. Germline CDR1 SGHTA, CDR2 FQGTGA. This CDR3 is built from 12 residues. CDR3 residues: CASSPILDEQYF. The CDR3 DNA sequence: TGTGCCAGCAGCCCGATCTTGGACGAGCAGTACTTC.

The chain carries TRBV24-1 and TRBJ2-3, with D possibly being TRBD1 or TRBD2 (5 bases each). The V end lost 3 bases, the J end lost 1 base, and 19 bases lay between the germline ends. The CDR3 is 18 residues long. Germline V gene lookup returns CDR1 KGHDR and CDR2 SFDVKD. CDR3 sequence reads: CATSDTHYIGDGTDTQYF. In DNA form, the CDR3 reads TGTGCCACCAGTGATACGCACTATATCGGGGACGGCACAGATACGCAGTATTTT.